This is a list of T cell receptor beta chains from one sample in a study of T-cell reconstitution after alpha-beta-depleted transplantation in children. Each CDR3 protein gets one entry after TCRdb re-called the PCR reads with MiXCR. This table has roughly 500,000 distinct CDR3 sequences, approximately 32% appearing once. The material sequenced was PBMCs from the stem cell graft donor, taken from the stem cell graft. Receptor source: a human donor who donated a stem cell graft to a child with aplastic anemia. CDR3s include the opening cysteine and the closing phenylalanine or tryptophan. A D gene is named only where the DNA matches it firmly. Clone size appears in some rows only: once, few, many, or a class for an expanded clone.

v_gene	d_gene	abundance	j_gene	CDR3aa	CDR3nt
TRBV20-1	TRBD1	-	TRBJ2-7	CSASSGQGAYEQYF	TGCAGTGCTAGCTCGGGACAGGGGGCCTACGAGCAGTACTTC
TRBV7-2	-	few	TRBJ1-2	CASSLDRVWGYTF	TGTGCCAGCAGCTTAGACAGGGTGTGGGGCTACACCTTC
TRBV5-1	-	-	TRBJ2-7	CASSLDGNEDEQYF	TGCGCCAGCAGCTTAGACGGGAACGAAGACGAGCAGTACTTC
TRBV6-6	-	few	TRBJ1-2	CASSYGEFYGYTF	TGTGCCAGCAGTTACGGGGAATTCTATGGCTACACCTTC
TRBV19	-	few	TRBJ2-3	CASSNPDTQYF	TGTGCCAGTAGTAACCCAGATACGCAGTATTTT
TRBV29-1	-	few	TRBJ2-1	CSVEGDSHNEQFF	TGCAGCGTCGAAGGGGACTCACACAATGAGCAGTTCTTC
TRBV20-1	TRBD2	-	TRBJ2-5	CSAIRTSQETQYF	TGCAGTGCTATCAGGACTAGTCAAGAGACCCAGTACTTC
TRBV7-8	-	-	TRBJ2-1	CASSERVGDSHEQFF	TGTGCCAGCAGCGAAAGGGTGGGGGATTCCCATGAGCAGTTCTTC
TRBV27	TRBD1	few	TRBJ1-1	CASSISPQGAEAFF	TGTGCCAGCAGTATCTCCCCCCAGGGGGCTGAAGCTTTCTTT
TRBV30	TRBD1	few	TRBJ1-1	CAWSPDRATEAFF	TGTGCCTGGAGTCCCGACAGGGCCACTGAAGCTTTCTTT
TRBV20-1	TRBD2	-	TRBJ2-1	CSTAGTSGSYEQFF	TGCAGCACAGCCGGGACTAGCGGGAGCTATGAGCAGTTCTTC
TRBV15	TRBD1	few	TRBJ2-1	CATSPGQVPSYNEQFF	TGTGCCACCAGCCCGGGACAGGTTCCCTCCTACAATGAGCAGTTCTTC
TRBV20-1	TRBD1	-	TRBJ1-5	CSASTRTGFQPQHF	TGCAGTGCTAGCACTCGGACAGGGTTTCAGCCCCAGCATTTT
TRBV5-6	-	-	TRBJ2-2	CASSSTGTTNTGELFF	TGTGCCAGCAGCTCCACCGGGACGACGAACACCGGGGAGCTGTTTTTT
TRBV5-1	-	-	TRBJ2-5	CASSLGGHQETQYF	TGCGCCAGCAGCTTGGGTGGGCACCAAGAGACCCAGTACTTC
TRBV3-1	-	-	TRBJ1-1	CASSPGQPTEAFF	TGTGCCAGCAGCCCCGGACAGCCCACTGAAGCTTTCTTT
TRBV6-2/TRBV6-3	-	-	TRBJ1-2	CASSYFAIGVGYTF	TGTGCCAGCAGTTACTTTGCAATAGGGGTCGGCTACACCTTC
TRBV20-1	-	-	TRBJ1-5	CSANQFDRPGPQHF	TGCAGTGCGAATCAATTCGACAGGCCGGGGCCCCAGCATTTT
TRBV2	-	-	TRBJ1-6	CASSDRRAASNSPLHF	TGTGCCAGCAGTGACCGGCGGGCGGCGAGTAATTCACCCCTCCACTTT
TRBV29-1	TRBD2	-	TRBJ2-3	CSVLGLAGETDTQYF	TGCAGCGTCCTAGGACTAGCGGGAGAAACAGATACGCAGTATTTT
TRBV12-3/TRBV12-4	-	-	TRBJ1-4	CASSETNTREKLFF	TGTGCCAGCTCGGAGACAAACACTAGGGAAAAACTGTTTTTT
TRBV12-5	TRBD2	once	TRBJ2-5	CASGLGGLVETQYF	TGTGCTAGTGGTTTGGGGGGACTAGTTGAGACCCAGTACTTC
TRBV11-2	TRBD1	few	TRBJ2-1	CASSLGTGVKDYNEQFF	TGTGCCAGCAGCTTAGGTACAGGGGTGAAGGACTACAATGAGCAGTTCTTC
TRBV12-3/TRBV12-4	-	-	TRBJ1-1	CASSLNRVDIAFF	TGTGCCAGCAGTTTAAATAGGGTGGATATAGCTTTCTTT
TRBV20-1	-	-	TRBJ2-2	CSARRGIGGTGELFF	TGCAGTGCTAGAAGGGGGATTGGTGGCACCGGGGAGCTGTTTTTT
TRBV6-5	TRBD1	-	TRBJ2-6	CASSSGTGVRSSGANVLTF	TGTGCCAGCAGTTCCGGGACAGGAGTCAGAAGCTCTGGGGCCAACGTCCTGACTTTC
TRBV15	-	-	TRBJ1-1	CATFSRGNTEAFF	TGTGCCACCTTCTCGAGGGGGAACACTGAAGCTTTCTTT
TRBV20-1	TRBD2	few	TRBJ2-7	CSARQPPGLAGEQYF	TGCAGTGCTAGACAGCCCCCAGGACTAGCCGGCGAGCAGTACTTC